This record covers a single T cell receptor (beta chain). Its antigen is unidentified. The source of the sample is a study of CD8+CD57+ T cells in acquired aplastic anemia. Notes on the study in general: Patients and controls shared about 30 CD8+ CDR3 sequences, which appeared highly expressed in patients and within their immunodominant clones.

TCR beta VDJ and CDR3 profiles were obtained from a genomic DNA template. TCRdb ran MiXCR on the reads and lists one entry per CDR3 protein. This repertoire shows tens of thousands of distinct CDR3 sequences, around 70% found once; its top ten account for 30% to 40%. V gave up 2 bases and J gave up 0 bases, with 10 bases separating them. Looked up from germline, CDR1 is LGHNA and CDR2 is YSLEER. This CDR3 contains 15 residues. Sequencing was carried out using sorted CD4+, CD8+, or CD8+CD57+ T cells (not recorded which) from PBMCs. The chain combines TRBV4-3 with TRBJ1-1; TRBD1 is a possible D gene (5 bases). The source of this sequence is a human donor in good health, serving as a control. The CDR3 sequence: CASSQIGALNTEAFF. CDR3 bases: TGCGCCAGCAGCCAAATTGGGGCTCTGAACACTGAAGCTTTCTTT.